The clone carrying this T cell receptor (beta chain) was counted a single time. Its antigen is undetermined. The source of the sample is a study of T cell responses to AZD1222 COVID-19 vaccine. Measured with immunoSEQ multiplex PCR; TCRdb has only the in-frame clones, and not every one. The repertoire holds roughly 130,000 clones, with about nine tenths as singletons. Overall study findings and caveats: Repertoires were collected only later (after the peak T cell response had occurred). Unmutated variant regions are reportedly targeted by nearly half of spike-specific TCRs. Spike was spanned by vaccine-associated CD4 TCRs, which were dominant at 160-218 and 743-854. Among AZD1222 vaccinees, only five to seven were seropositive at baseline.

The ends were cut back, 4 bases at V and 8 bases at J, with 20 bases in the middle. The CDR3 spans 14 residues. CDR1 is GTSNPN and CDR2 is SVGIG in the germline V gene (reference sequence). The rearrangement uses TRBV30 and TRBJ1-2, with D possibly being TRBD1 (5 bases). The source of this sequence is an adult in good health. Source: peripheral blood, taken on day 0 of AZD1222 vaccination. CDR3 protein: CAWTAIRGGGGYTF. For the CDR3, the DNA is TGTGCCTGGACCGCTATCCGGGGCGGAGGAGGCTACACCTTC.